Listed here are 20 T cell receptor beta chains from one sample, sequenced in a study of post-analysis software for immune sequencing data. Unique molecular identifiers were present in the TCR beta cDNA libraries. Each CDR3 protein is one row after TCRdb ran MiXCR on the PCR reads. The repertoire holds roughly 620,000 distinct CDR3 sequences, with about 40% as singletons. Study-level findings and limits: Included in a set of roughly five TRBV segments more frequent in patients than controls were TRBV5-6, TRBV5-1 and TRBV20-1.

Antigens of these TCRs are unknown. The sequenced sample consisted of blood. These receptors were obtained from a girl aged 5-17 years with multiple sclerosis.

This clonotype was recorded only once. The germline gene is not matched at one end of the junction; a read error may be the cause. This chain links TRBV5-5 with TRBJ2-3; 7 bases line up with TRBD1. Germline assignment: CDR1 SGHKS and CDR2 YYEKEE (reference sequence). There are 15 residues in the CDR3. CDR3 in amino acids: CAGSWQGVVTDTQYF. CDR3 sequence (DNA): TGTGCCGGCAGCTGGCAGGGGGTCGTCACAGATACGCAGTATTTT.

A single count supports this clonotype. The rearrangement links TRBV5-1 to TRBJ2-1; 9 bases align to TRBD1. The J call is in doubt because the DNA end fits TRBJ2-7 better. The CDR3 extends over 19 amino acids. Germline V gene sequence: CDR1 SGHRS, CDR2 YFSETQ. As DNA, the CDR3 is TGCGCCAGCAGGAAGCCGGGGACAGGGTCCCCTAGCTCCTACAATGAGCAGTACTTC. Its protein is CASRKPGTGSPSSYNEQYF.

The chain carries TRBV6-1 and TRBJ2-3; a possible D gene is TRBD2 (5 bases). In germline, CDR1 is MNHNS, CDR2 SASEGT. V gave up 1 base and J gave up 5 bases, with 7 bases separating them. CDR3 length: 13 residues. The CDR3 protein is CASSEGEGDTQYF. The CDR3 nucleotides are TGTGCCAGCAGTGAAGGAGAGGGAGATACGCAGTATTTT.

The V call is TRBV6-5, the J call TRBJ2-5; D is perhaps TRBD1 (6 bases). Germline CDR1 is MNHEY and CDR2 is SVGAGI. The CDR3 consists of 14 residues. The V end lost 8 bases, the J end lost 5 bases, and 18 bases lay between the germline ends. CDR3 nucleotides: TGTGCCAGCGATTCCGGGTCGAGGGGGGAGACCCAGTACTTC. The encoded protein is CASDSGSRGETQYF.

The chain has TRBV4-1 and TRBJ2-1; D tentatively fits TRBD1 or TRBD2 (5 bases each). V gave up 3 bases and J gave up 10 bases, with 22 bases separating them. The germline CDR1 and CDR2 sequences are MGHRA and YSYEKL. CDR3 size: 16 residues. Here the CDR3 reads CASSQAPRGRSREQFF. The CDR3 bases are TGCGCCAGCAGCCAGGCTCCACGGGGACGGAGCAGGGAGCAGTTCTTC.

This clonotype was counted a few times. The chain combines TRBV12-3 or TRBV12-4 with TRBJ2-7; the match to TRBD1 covers 7 bases. V lost 7 bases to trimming and J lost 3 bases; unmatched junction nucleotides: 9. This CDR3 contains 14 residues. The CDR3 sequence: CASNLPGQYYEQYF. The CDR3 DNA reads TGTGCCAGCAACCTACCGGGACAGTACTACGAGCAGTACTTC.

The rearrangement uses TRBV4-1 and TRBJ2-3, with D tentatively TRBD1 (5 bases). This CDR3 comprises 18 residues. V was clipped by 2 bases and J by 0 bases, with 18 bases between them. In germline, CDR1 is MGHRA, CDR2 YSYEKL. The CDR3 DNA sequence: TGCGCCAGCAGCCAAAACGACAGACACCCTCTTAGCACAGATACGCAGTATTTT. Translation gives CASSQNDRHPLSTDTQYF.

The J gene is TRBJ2-7, the V gene TRBV3-1, with 13 bases aligning to TRBD2. The CDR3 sequence is 15 residues long. Germline CDR1 reads LGHDT; CDR2 reads YNNKEL (reference sequence). V lost 3 bases and J lost 2; bases outside the gene matches: 1. The CDR3 sequence: CASSHGLAGAYEQYF. As DNA, the CDR3 is TGTGCCAGCAGCCACGGACTAGCGGGAGCCTACGAGCAGTACTTC.

There are a few counts of this clonotype. The chain couples TRBV15 to TRBJ2-7, with 10 bases that match TRBD2. V shed 0 bases, J shed 2 bases, and the junction held 4 bases outside the gene matches. The CDR3 totals 16 residues. Germline-derived CDR1 and CDR2 are LNHNV and YYDKDF (reference sequence). The CDR3 DNA reads TGTGCCACCAGCAGAGAAGTAGCGGGGGGCCCCTACGAGCAGTACTTC. This gives the protein CATSREVAGGPYEQYF.

CDR3 nucleotide sequence: TGTGCCAGCAGCTCACACCCTCAGGGGGCAGATACGCAGTATTTT. This encodes CASSSHPQGADTQYF. This chain links TRBV5-5 with TRBJ2-3; the match to TRBD1 covers 7 bases. Germline CDR1 reads SGHKS; CDR2 reads YYEKEE (reference sequence). V was pared by 3 bases and J by 4 bases, with 8 bases of the junction left unmatched. The length of the CDR3 is 15 residues.

The V gene is TRBV5-1, the J gene TRBJ1-2, with 9 bases fitting TRBD1. V dropped 0 bases and J dropped 8; count of bases not matched to a gene: 14. Germline loops: CDR1 SGHRS, CDR2 YFSETQ. This CDR3 contains 17 residues. CDR3 sequence reads: CASSLGASTGGSEGYTF. The CDR3 DNA is TGCGCCAGCAGCTTGGGGGCCTCAACAGGGGGCTCAGAGGGCTACACCTTC.

This clonotype has only a few counts. The chain has TRBV29-1 and TRBJ2-5; D remains ambiguous. The CDR3 has 14 residues. The germline V gene has CDR1 SQVTM and CDR2 ANQGSEA. With 3 bases removed from V and 2 bases from J, the gap between germline ends came to 13 bases. CDR3 DNA sequence: TGCAGCGTTGAGGGCAGGTTAACACAAGAGACCCAGTACTTC. Translating gives CSVEGRLTQETQYF. Based on the CDR3 plus reference TRBV29-1 and TRBJ2-5, the full variable domain is SAVISQKPSRDICQRGTSLTIQCQVDSQVTMMFWYRQQPGQSLTLIATANQGSEATYESGFVIDKFPISRPNLTFSTLTVSNMSPEDSSIYLCSVEGRLTQETQYFGPGTRLLVL.

This clonotype came up a few times. The chain joins TRBV12-3 or TRBV12-4 to TRBJ2-1; possibly TRBD1 for D (6 bases). Deletions cut 3 bases from V and 0 bases from J, with 12 bases between. The length of the CDR3 is 16 residues. CDR3 loop: CASSFWGRSSYNEQFF. The CDR3 region has the DNA TGTGCCAGCAGTTTCTGGGGGCGGTCCTCCTACAATGAGCAGTTCTTC.

Only a few counts were recorded for this clonotype. The genes are TRBV7-2 and TRBJ2-5, with 9 bases lining up with TRBD2. CDR1 and CDR2 (germline): SGHTA, FQGNSA. Trimming took 4 bases from V and 4 from J; bases not matched to a gene: 13. The length of the CDR3 is 17 residues. In DNA, the CDR3 is TGTGCCAGCAGCTCGACCCTAGAGCGGGAGGCCCTAGAGACCCAGTACTTC. It yields the protein CASSSTLEREALETQYF.

This clonotype showed up just a few times. V and J are TRBV4-1 and TRBJ1-5, with 7 bases identical to TRBD1. The CDR3 sequence is 15 residues long. The V gene end was trimmed by 4 bases and the J gene end by 5 bases; junction bases not matched to a gene: 8. The germline CDR1 and CDR2 sequences are MGHRA and YSYEKL. This CDR3 is CASSPLGQLDQPQHF. The DNA for the CDR3 is TGCGCCAGCAGCCCCCTGGGACAGCTTGATCAGCCCCAGCATTTT.

This chain links TRBV19 with TRBJ1-2; a weak D match, TRBD1 (6 bases). There are 11 residues in the CDR3. Per germline, CDR1 LNHDA and CDR2 SQIVND (reference sequence). Trimming stripped 6 bases from V and 6 bases from J, with 8 bases between. CDR3 residues: CASRRTDGYTF. The CDR3, as DNA: TGTGCCAGTAGGCGGACAGATGGCTACACCTTC.

This clonotype was seen a few times. The chain carries TRBV28 and TRBJ1-5; weak D call: TRBD1 (6 bases). Germline V gene data show CDR1 as MDHEN and CDR2 as SYDVKM. The CDR3 spans 14 residues. V was clipped by 4 bases and J by 5 bases, with 12 bases between them. The CDR3 nucleotides read TGTGCCAGCAGTTCAGGGGTTTCTCATCAGCCCCAGCATTTT. This gives the protein CASSSGVSHQPQHF.

This chain connects TRBV3-1 to TRBJ2-7; tentative D call: TRBD2 (5 bases). Judging by the DNA end, TRBJ2-5 fits better; the J call may be wrong. Germline lookup yields CDR1 LGHDT and CDR2 YNNKEL (reference sequence). The CDR3 contains 14 residues. CDR3: CASSQDPSGETQYF. CDR3 bases: TGTGCCAGCAGCCAAGATCCTTCGGGGGAGACCCAGTACTTC.

This clonotype was seen a single time. The J gene is TRBJ1-1, the V gene TRBV9; D remains ambiguous. The germline CDR1 and CDR2 sequences are SGDLS and YYNGEE. The CDR3 is 14 amino acids. V lost 0 bases, J lost 1 base, and 7 bases lay in between. The DNA of the CDR3 is TGTGCCAGCAGCGTAGCGTTAGGGAACACTGAAGCTTTCTTT. This sequence encodes CASSVALGNTEAFF.

This clonotype has just a few counts. The chain couples TRBV4-1 to TRBJ2-3; the match to TRBD2 covers 9 bases. With 1 base clipped from V and 4 bases from J, the junction kept 9 bases outside the gene matches. CDR3 length: 17 amino acids. Germline V gene data show CDR1 as MGHRA and CDR2 as YSYEKL. CDR3 bases: TGCGCCAGCAGCCAAGGGGAACGACTAGCGGTCTCAGATACGCAGTATTTT. It is translated as CASSQGERLAVSDTQYF.